This T cell receptor beta chain was obtained from a study of cytomegalovirus exposure and HLA in healthy donors. In the study overall: It was reported in a later analysis that the 95 to 150 validation repertoires used the same platform as the roughly 700 first-cohort repertoires.

The V gene lost 3 bases and the J gene lost 6 bases, with 10 bases spanning the gap. The CDR3 runs 13 residues. The germline gives CDR1 SGHTA, CDR2 FQGTGA. Sequencing used immunoSEQ multiplex PCR; TCRdb keeps in-frame clones, though not all of them. The profile shows fewer than 100,000 clones, roughly 91% of them singletons. This chain joins TRBV7-3 and TRBJ2-3, with D perhaps matching TRBD1 (5 bases). Material: PBMCs. This receptor was taken from a man younger than 40 in good health and CMV-seronegative. The CDR3 DNA reads TGTGCCAGCAGCTTCAGGGATAGGGATACGCAGTATTTT. Its translation is CASSFRDRDTQYF.